This record concerns one T cell receptor beta chain sequence. This clone's antigen is unknown. This may arise from a read error, as a much more abundant clone is one base away. Spanning cysteine to phenylalanine, the CDR3 consists of 14 amino acids. Just the 42-base CDR3 DNA is kept, in frame starting at base 1. This specimen comes from a study of CD8 T cells in ankylosing spondylitis (dated by TCRdb to about 2017). Concerning the study at large: T cell receptor beta repertoires were profiled in healthy donors and ankylosing spondylitis patients so that disease-linked TCR variants could be found. Peripheral blood was sampled, and synovial fluid was also collected from ankylosing spondylitis patients. The full study cohort was made up of about two dozen ankylosing spondylitis patients and more than 90 healthy donors. Broad study findings and their caveats: Some TCR beta motif variants had previously been reported in synovial fluid and blood of reactive arthritis patients, which suggested common disease-initiation mechanisms. The disease-linked clones had a CD8+ phenotype and were found at relatively low frequencies in peripheral blood. According to the report, matched synovial fluid samples from ankylosing spondylitis patients were significantly enriched for the disease-linked clones. A TCR beta motif made up of several highly homologous amino acid variants appeared to be characteristic of blood from ankylosing spondylitis patients.

TCRdb records Illumina HiSeq 2500 as the sequencer. Quantitative 5'-RACE with molecular barcodes was used to prepare TCR beta libraries. Under the source paper's analysis protocol: To identify disease-linked TCR variants, a new computational method was used, one built on a probabilistic model of VDJ rearrangement. TCRdb trimmed public reads at Q25 via fastp, called clones via MiXCR and kept in-frame beta chains. Entries that share a CDR3 protein sequence are merged under the most common genes and DNA. The authors' filters were not applied to this entry. This sample is represented by about 500,000 distinct CDR3 sequences; roughly 12% of them were singletons. The ten top clones hold about 6.8% of the sample.

The clonotype originates from a male donor with ankylosing spondylitis. Input material: blood, either unsorted or a sorted T cell fraction (not recorded which). The V gene is TRBV12-3 or TRBV12-4 and the J gene is TRBJ1-5, with the D segment identity uncertain. CDR3 reads: CGSTLRVSNQPQHF. The DNA sequence reads TGTGGCAGCACCCTGCGGGTTAGCAATCAGCCCCAGCATTTT.